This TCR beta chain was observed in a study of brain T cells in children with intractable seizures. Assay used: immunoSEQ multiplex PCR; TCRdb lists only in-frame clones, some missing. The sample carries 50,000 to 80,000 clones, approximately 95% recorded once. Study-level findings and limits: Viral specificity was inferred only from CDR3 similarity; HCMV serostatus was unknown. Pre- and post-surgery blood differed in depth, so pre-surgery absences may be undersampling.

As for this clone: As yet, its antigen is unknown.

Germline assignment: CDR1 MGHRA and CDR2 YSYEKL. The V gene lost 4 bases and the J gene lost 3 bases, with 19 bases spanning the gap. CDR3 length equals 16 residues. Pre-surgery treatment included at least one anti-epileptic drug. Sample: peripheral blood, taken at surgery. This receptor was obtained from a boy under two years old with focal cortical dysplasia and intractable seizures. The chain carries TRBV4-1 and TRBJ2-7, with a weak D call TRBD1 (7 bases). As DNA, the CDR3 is TGCGCCAGCAGCCCCCCTCGGAGGGACAGATTCTACGAGCAGTACTTC. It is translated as CASSPPRRDRFYEQYF.